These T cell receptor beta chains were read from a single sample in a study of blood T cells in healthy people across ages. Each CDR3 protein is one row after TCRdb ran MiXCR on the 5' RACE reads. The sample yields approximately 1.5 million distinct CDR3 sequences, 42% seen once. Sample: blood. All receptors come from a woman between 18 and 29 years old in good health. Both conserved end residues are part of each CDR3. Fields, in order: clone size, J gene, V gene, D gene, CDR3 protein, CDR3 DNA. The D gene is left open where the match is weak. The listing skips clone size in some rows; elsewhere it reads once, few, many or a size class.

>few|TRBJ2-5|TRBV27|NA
CASRPQGYQETQYF
TGTGCCAGCAGGCCCCAGGGCTACCAAGAGACCCAGTACTTC
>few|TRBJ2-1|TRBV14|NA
CASSLHLLREQFF
TGTGCCAGCAGCCTTCACCTCCTCCGGGAGCAGTTCTTC
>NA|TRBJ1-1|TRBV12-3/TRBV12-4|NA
CASSVSDGRWTEAFF
TGTGCCAGCAGCGTTAGCGACGGCCGGTGGACTGAAGCTTTCTTT
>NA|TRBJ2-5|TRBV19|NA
CASRSKGGQETQYF
TGTGCCAGTAGAAGCAAGGGGGGTCAAGAGACCCAGTACTTC
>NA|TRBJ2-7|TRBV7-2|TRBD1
CASSLVRADRGYEQYF
TGTGCCAGCAGCTTAGTGCGTGCGGACAGGGGTTACGAGCAGTACTTC
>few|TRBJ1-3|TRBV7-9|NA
CASSWDTTMSGNTIYF
TGTGCCAGCAGCTGGGACACAACCATGTCTGGAAACACCATATATTTT
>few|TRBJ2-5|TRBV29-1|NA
CSVLRGLRGEETQYF
TGCAGCGTTCTCCGGGGCCTCCGAGGGGAAGAGACCCAGTACTTC
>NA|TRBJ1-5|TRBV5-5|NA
CASSVGQISNQPQHF
TGTGCCAGCAGCGTAGGACAGATTAGCAATCAGCCCCAGCATTTT
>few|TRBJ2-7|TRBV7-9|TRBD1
CASSTWTGKLYEQYF
TGTGCCAGCAGCACTTGGACAGGAAAACTCTACGAGCAGTACTTC
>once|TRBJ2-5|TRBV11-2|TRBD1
CASGPGQGVVETQYF
TGTGCCAGCGGCCCGGGACAGGGAGTGGTAGAGACCCAGTACTTC
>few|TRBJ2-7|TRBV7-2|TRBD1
CASSSRRGRSYEQYF
TGTGCCAGCAGTTCCCGCAGGGGGCGCTCCTACGAGCAGTACTTC
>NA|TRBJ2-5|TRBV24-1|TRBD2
CATSEWTSGEYQETQYF
TGTGCCACCAGTGAATGGACTAGCGGGGAGTACCAAGAGACCCAGTACTTC
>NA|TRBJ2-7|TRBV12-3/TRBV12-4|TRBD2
CASRKRGATPYEQYF
TGTGCCAGCAGGAAGCGGGGGGCAACGCCCTACGAGCAGTACTTC
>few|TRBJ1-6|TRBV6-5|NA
CASQPVASSPLHF
TGTGCCAGCCAACCGGTGGCGAGTTCACCCCTCCACTTT
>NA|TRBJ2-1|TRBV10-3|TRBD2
CAMRGLVDEQFF
TGTGCCATGAGGGGACTAGTCGATGAGCAGTTCTTC
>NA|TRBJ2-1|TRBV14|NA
CASSTVSGRPYNEQFF
TGTGCCAGCAGCACGGTTAGCGGCCGGCCCTACAATGAGCAGTTCTTC
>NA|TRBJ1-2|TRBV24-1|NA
CATSDLGAGSAGYTF
TGTGCCACCAGTGATTTAGGGGCCGGGTCGGCTGGCTACACCTTC
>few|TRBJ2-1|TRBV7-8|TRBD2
CASSPWTSAYNEQFF
TGTGCCAGCAGCCCCTGGACTAGTGCCTACAATGAGCAGTTCTTC
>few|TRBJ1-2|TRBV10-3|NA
CAISERRDPVGGGYTF
TGTGCCATCAGTGAACGACGGGACCCCGTGGGCGGTGGCTACACCTTC
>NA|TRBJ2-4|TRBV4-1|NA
CASSQYQGSGSKNIQYF
TGCGCCAGCAGCCAATATCAGGGGTCAGGATCCAAAAACATTCAGTACTTC
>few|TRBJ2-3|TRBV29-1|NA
CSVSGMGGTDTQYF
TGTAGCGTGTCGGGGATGGGTGGCACAGATACGCAGTATTTT
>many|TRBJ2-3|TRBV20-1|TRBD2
CSARDNERDSDTQYF
TGCAGTGCTAGAGATAACGAGCGGGACTCAGATACGCAGTATTTT
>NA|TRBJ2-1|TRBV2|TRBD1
CASLYRGYNEQFF
TGTGCCAGCCTCTACAGGGGTTATAATGAGCAGTTCTTC
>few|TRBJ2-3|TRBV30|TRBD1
CAWSRSGGILYTQYF
TGTGCCTGGAGTCGATCAGGGGGTATTCTATATACGCAGTATTTT
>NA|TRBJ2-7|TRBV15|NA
CATSASGSSYNEQYF
TGTGCCACCAGTGCGAGCGGGTCCTCCTACAATGAGCAGTACTTC
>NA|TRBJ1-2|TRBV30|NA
CAWAHYGYTF
TGTGCCTGGGCACACTATGGCTACACCTTC
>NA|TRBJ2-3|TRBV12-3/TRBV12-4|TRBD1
CASSPGQGYPDTQYF
TGTGCCAGCAGCCCCGGACAGGGCTATCCAGATACGCAGTATTTT
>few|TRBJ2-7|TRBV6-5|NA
CASSERDGAYEQYF
TGTGCCAGCAGTGAACGGGACGGAGCCTACGAGCAGTACTTC
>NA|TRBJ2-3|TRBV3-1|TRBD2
CASSQDSTSEGSTDTQYF
TGTGCCAGCAGCCAAGATTCGACTAGCGAGGGTAGCACAGATACGCAGTATTTT
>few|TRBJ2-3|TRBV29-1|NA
CSVLVDTQYF
TGCAGCGTCCTCGTAGATACGCAGTATTTT
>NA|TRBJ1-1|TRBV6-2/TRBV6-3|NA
CASSGGLARYYEQYTEAFF
TGTGCCAGCAGTGGGGGACTAGCGAGGTACTACGAGCAGTACACTGAAGCTTTCTTT
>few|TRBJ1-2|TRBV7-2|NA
CASSVPLYGYTF
TGTGCCAGCAGCGTGCCACTATATGGCTACACCTTC
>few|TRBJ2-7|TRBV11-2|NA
CASTSSRTGSYEQYF
TGTGCCAGCACCTCGAGCAGGACGGGCTCCTACGAGCAGTACTTC
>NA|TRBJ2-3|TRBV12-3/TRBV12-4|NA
CASRMGRVGDTQYF
TGTGCCAGCAGGATGGGCAGGGTCGGAGATACGCAGTATTTT
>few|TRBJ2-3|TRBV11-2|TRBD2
CASSLDPSGVYSTDTQYF
TGTGCCAGCAGCTTAGACCCTAGCGGGGTCTACTCAACAGATACGCAGTATTTT